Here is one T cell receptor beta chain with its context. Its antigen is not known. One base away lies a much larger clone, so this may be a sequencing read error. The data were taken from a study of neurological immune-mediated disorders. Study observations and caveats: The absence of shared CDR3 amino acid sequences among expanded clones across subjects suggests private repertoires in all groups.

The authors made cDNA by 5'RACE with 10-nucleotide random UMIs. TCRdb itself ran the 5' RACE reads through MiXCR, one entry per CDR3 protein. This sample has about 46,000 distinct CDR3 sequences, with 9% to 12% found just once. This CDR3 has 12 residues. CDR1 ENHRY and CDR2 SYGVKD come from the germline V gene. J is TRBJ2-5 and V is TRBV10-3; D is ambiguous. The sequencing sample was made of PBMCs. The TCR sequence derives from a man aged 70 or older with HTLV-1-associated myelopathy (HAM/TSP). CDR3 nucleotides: TGTGCCACCAGTGGCGCGCAAGAGACCCAGTACTTC. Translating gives CATSGAQETQYF.